A single T cell receptor beta chain is shown here with its context. Antigen specificity is unknown. This record belongs to a study of cytomegalovirus exposure and HLA in healthy donors. Study-wide results and limits: Most of the TCR beta V segments (in an earlier analysis) were productive either about 87% or about 30% of the time.

Both 60 Vbeta primers and 13 Jbeta primers went into the PCR. Under the authors' procedure: Counted up in a later analysis, unique TCR beta chains came to 65 million to 100 million, with some 11 million shared. Clones were sequenced by immunoSEQ multiplex PCR, and TCRdb holds only the in-frame ones, with some missing. The DNA was the basis for D and trimming; V, J and clone size are from that table. The sample includes fewer than 120,000 clones, 78% seen only once; the top ten take around 1.3%. This clonotype was obtained from a woman in her thirties in good health and CMV-seronegative. The specimen was PBMCs.

The CDR3 here is CASSLVSGRGGKNIQYF. CDR3 nucleotide sequence: TGTGCCAGCAGCTTAGTTAGCGGGAGAGGGGGCAAAAACATTCAGTACTTC. This sequence joins TRBV7-2 and TRBJ2-4; TRBD2 matches 9 bases. J was trimmed by 3 bases and V by 1 base; bases with no gene match: 7. Germline V gene sequence: CDR1 SGHTA, CDR2 FQGNSA. The CDR3 runs 17 residues.